This T cell receptor beta chain was obtained from a study of beta chain features in type 1 diabetes. Regarding the study as a whole: A pattern of fewer insertions and more deletions at VDJ junctions was seen in type 1 diabetes patients.

Of the isolated RNA, all was reverse transcribed, and so the sequenced material was expressed TCRB transcripts. The method was immunoSEQ multiplex PCR; TCRdb's version includes in-frame clones alone and lacks a portion of them. This sample has 680,000 or so clones; roughly a sixth occur once, and the top ten carry approximately 0.099%. Concerning this clone itself: Its specificity is not known.

The CDR3 length is 15 residues. The V gene is TRBV23-1, the J gene TRBJ2-5; D possibly uses TRBD1 or TRBD2 (5 bases each). The J call is in doubt because the DNA end fits TRBJ2-7 better. TRBV23-1 is known as an ORF, though its function is uncertain. The sample comprised naive CD4+ T cells from blood. The sequence was obtained from a man aged 18-30 years in good health. CDR3 region: CASSGAEPRQDEQYF. The CDR3 nucleotides read TGCGCCAGCAGCGGGGCGGAGCCCAGGCAGGACGAGCAGTACTTC.